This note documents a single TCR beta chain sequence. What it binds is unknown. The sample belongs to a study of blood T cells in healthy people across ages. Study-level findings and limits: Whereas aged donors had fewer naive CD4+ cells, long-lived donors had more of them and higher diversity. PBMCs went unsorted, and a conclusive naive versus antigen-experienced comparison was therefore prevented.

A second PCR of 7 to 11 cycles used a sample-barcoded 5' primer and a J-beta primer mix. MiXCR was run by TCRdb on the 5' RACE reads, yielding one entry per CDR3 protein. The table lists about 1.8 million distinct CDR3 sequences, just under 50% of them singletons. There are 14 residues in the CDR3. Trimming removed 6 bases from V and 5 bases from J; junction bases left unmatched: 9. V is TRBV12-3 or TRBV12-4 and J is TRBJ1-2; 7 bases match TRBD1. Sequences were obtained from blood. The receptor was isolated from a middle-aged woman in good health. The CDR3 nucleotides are TGTGCCAGCAGACACACCGGGACAGTGTATGGCTACACCTTC. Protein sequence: CASRHTGTVYGYTF.